This T cell receptor beta chain emerged from a study of shared clonotypes between healthy human individuals. Study-level findings and limits: Exclusively blood specimens were collected; tissue repertoires likely differ.

The germline gives CDR1 SGHDN, CDR2 FVKESK. V gave up 3 bases and J gave up 3 bases, with 17 bases separating them. The CDR3 has 16 amino acids. CD45RO-negative CD8 cells positively selected for CCR7 made up the naive population, which excluded terminally differentiated effector memory CD45RA+ cells. TCRdb keeps only in-frame clones here, not all; method: immunoSEQ multiplex PCR. Of around 600,000 clones listed, roughly 95% are singletons. As to this clone: Its antigen is not identified.

The sequenced sample consisted of naive CD8+ T cells sorted from blood. The receptor's source is a woman in her twenties or thirties in good health. This rearrangement joins TRBV14 to TRBJ2-5, with a weak D call TRBD2 (6 bases). The CDR3 loop reads CASSHGGGNVEETQYF. CDR3 sequence (DNA): TGTGCCAGCAGCCATGGTGGGGGGAACGTTGAAGAGACCCAGTACTTC.